These T cell receptor beta chains were read from a single sample in a study of tumor-infiltrating lymphocytes in primary liver carcinoma. TCRdb used MiXCR to reprocess the multiplex PCR reads, holding one entry per CDR3 protein. The data hold approximately 300,000 distinct CDR3 sequences, with 55% to 65% observed a single time. The sample taken for sequencing was peripheral blood. The receptors were sampled from a man between 40 and 49 years old with primary liver carcinoma and hepatitis B virus infection. The CDR3 runs from the conserved cysteine through the conserved F or W. Fields, in order: D gene, V gene, clone size, J gene, CDR3 DNA, CDR3 protein. A D gene is named only where the DNA matches it firmly. Size is stated for part of the rows, as once, few or many counts, or as a class when the clone is expanded.

d_gene: NA; v_gene: TRBV5-4; abundance: once; j_gene: TRBJ2-2; CDR3nt: TGTGCCAGCAGCTTACAGGGCTTGGGGACCGGGGAGCTGTTTTTT; CDR3aa: CASSLQGLGTGELFF
d_gene: TRBD2; v_gene: TRBV20-1; abundance: few; j_gene: TRBJ2-7; CDR3nt: TGCCATTCACGGGGACTAGACACCTACGAGCAGTACTTC; CDR3aa: CHSRGLDTYEQYF
d_gene: TRBD1; v_gene: TRBV13; abundance: many; j_gene: TRBJ2-1; CDR3nt: TGTGCCAGCAGCCCCGGACTGGTCAGGGGGGAGCAGTTCTTC; CDR3aa: CASSPGLVRGEQFF
d_gene: NA; v_gene: TRBV5-1; abundance: NA; j_gene: TRBJ1-4; CDR3nt: TGCGCCAGCAGCTTGGACAGTTCGAGTATTGAAAAACTGTTTTTT; CDR3aa: CASSLDSSSIEKLFF
d_gene: NA; v_gene: TRBV4-3; abundance: once; j_gene: TRBJ1-1; CDR3nt: TGCGCCAGCAACCAAAGGTGGGGGTCGCTGAATACTGAAGCTTTCTTT; CDR3aa: CASNQRWGSLNTEAFF
d_gene: NA; v_gene: TRBV5-1; abundance: NA; j_gene: TRBJ2-2; CDR3nt: TGCGCCAGCAGCCCAACGGGCCAAGCCGGGGAGCTGTTTTTT; CDR3aa: CASSPTGQAGELFF
d_gene: NA; v_gene: TRBV6-2/TRBV6-3; abundance: NA; j_gene: TRBJ2-3; CDR3nt: TGTGCCAGCAGGCCCTCTGCGGATACGCAGTGCTTT; CDR3aa: CASRPSADTQCF
d_gene: NA; v_gene: TRBV6-1; abundance: few; j_gene: TRBJ1-4; CDR3nt: TGTGCCAGCAGTGAAGCAGGGGGGAATGAAAAACTGTTTTTT; CDR3aa: CASSEAGGNEKLFF
d_gene: TRBD1; v_gene: TRBV11-2; abundance: many; j_gene: TRBJ2-1; CDR3nt: TGTGCCAGCAGCACGGACAGGGTCCCCTACAATGAGCAGTTCTTC; CDR3aa: CASSTDRVPYNEQFF
d_gene: TRBD2; v_gene: TRBV5-1; abundance: NA; j_gene: TRBJ2-1; CDR3nt: TGCGCCAGCAGCTCTCCTAGCGGGCCATATAATGAGCAGTTCTTC; CDR3aa: CASSSPSGPYNEQFF
d_gene: NA; v_gene: TRBV7-9; abundance: NA; j_gene: TRBJ1-4; CDR3nt: TGTGCCAGCAGCCCGACTCCTTCAAATGAAAAACTGTTTTTT; CDR3aa: CASSPTPSNEKLFF
d_gene: TRBD2; v_gene: TRBV12-3/TRBV12-4; abundance: NA; j_gene: TRBJ2-1; CDR3nt: TGTGCCAGCATGTTTGCGGGGGGTTATGAACAGTTCTTC; CDR3aa: CASMFAGGYEQFF
d_gene: TRBD2; v_gene: TRBV7-9; abundance: NA; j_gene: TRBJ2-7; CDR3nt: TGTGCCAGCAGCCCTAACGGGAGAATTAGCGGGAGTCCCTACGAGCAGTACTTC; CDR3aa: CASSPNGRISGSPYEQYF
d_gene: NA; v_gene: TRBV28; abundance: NA; j_gene: TRBJ1-1; CDR3nt: TGTGCCAGCAGTTCCCCGGGGGTAGTGATTGAAGCTTTCTTT; CDR3aa: CASSSPGVVIEAFF
d_gene: NA; v_gene: TRBV11-1; abundance: NA; j_gene: TRBJ2-7; CDR3nt: TGTGCCAGCAGCTTATCTTTAGCTCGTATTTACGGGCAGTACTTC; CDR3aa: CASSLSLARIYGQYF
d_gene: TRBD1; v_gene: TRBV6-5; abundance: many; j_gene: TRBJ1-1; CDR3nt: TGTGCCAGCAGCCTGGGACAGGGGGCTAGAACTGAAGCTTTCTTT; CDR3aa: CASSLGQGARTEAFF
d_gene: NA; v_gene: TRBV5-1; abundance: NA; j_gene: TRBJ2-5; CDR3nt: TGCGCCAGCACGGGTCGGGCCCGAGGCAAAGAGACCCAGTACTTC; CDR3aa: CASTGRARGKETQYF
d_gene: TRBD2; v_gene: TRBV5-1; abundance: NA; j_gene: TRBJ2-2; CDR3nt: TGCGCCAGCAGCTTGGTTCCAGCGGGAGAGCCGAACACCGGGGAGCTGTTTTTT; CDR3aa: CASSLVPAGEPNTGELFF
d_gene: TRBD1; v_gene: TRBV30; abundance: NA; j_gene: TRBJ2-4; CDR3nt: TGTGCCTGGAGAGACGCGGGACAGGCCGAAAGGAACATTCAGTGCTTC; CDR3aa: CAWRDAGQAERNIQCF
d_gene: NA; v_gene: TRBV28; abundance: NA; j_gene: TRBJ2-7; CDR3nt: TGTGCCAGCACGGCGGGACGGATCTACGAGCAGTACTTC; CDR3aa: CASTAGRIYEQYF
d_gene: NA; v_gene: TRBV6-2/TRBV6-3; abundance: many; j_gene: TRBJ1-1; CDR3nt: TGTGCCAGCAGTTACTCGGGACAAAGGACTGAAGCTTTCTTT; CDR3aa: CASSYSGQRTEAFF
d_gene: NA; v_gene: TRBV6-5; abundance: few; j_gene: TRBJ2-3; CDR3nt: TGTGCCAGCAGTGGGACTCACAGATACGCAGTATCGCAGGATTTT; CDR3aa: CASSGTHRYAVSQDF
d_gene: NA; v_gene: TRBV25-1; abundance: NA; j_gene: TRBJ1-1; CDR3nt: TGTGCCAGCAGTGGACAGCAGAACACTGAAGCTTTCTTT; CDR3aa: CASSGQQNTEAFF
d_gene: TRBD1; v_gene: TRBV12-3/TRBV12-4; abundance: NA; j_gene: TRBJ1-2; CDR3nt: TGTGCCAACAGCCAGACAGGGGACTATGGCTACACCTTC; CDR3aa: CANSQTGDYGYTF
d_gene: TRBD1; v_gene: TRBV6-5; abundance: NA; j_gene: TRBJ1-3; CDR3nt: TGTGCCAGCAGTTTCACCTTCACAGGGGCCTCTGGAAGCACCATATATTTT; CDR3aa: CASSFTFTGASGSTIYF
d_gene: NA; v_gene: TRBV7-3; abundance: NA; j_gene: TRBJ2-6; CDR3nt: TGTGCCAGCACTAAGGGAAGGGCCAGCGGGGTCCTGACTTTC; CDR3aa: CASTKGRASGVLTF
d_gene: TRBD1; v_gene: TRBV4-2; abundance: many; j_gene: TRBJ2-6; CDR3nt: TGTGCCAGCAGCCCTGGGAGGACAGGGTCTGTGGGGGCCAACGTCCTGACTTTC; CDR3aa: CASSPGRTGSVGANVLTF
d_gene: NA; v_gene: TRBV12-3/TRBV12-4; abundance: NA; j_gene: TRBJ2-3; CDR3nt: TGTTCCAGTAGTTTCGGTCAGACGCAGTATTTT; CDR3aa: CSSSFGQTQYF
d_gene: TRBD1; v_gene: TRBV6-6; abundance: few; j_gene: TRBJ2-4; CDR3nt: TGTGCCAGCAGTTACGGGACGGGATTGGGACAGGAAAACATTCAGTACTTC; CDR3aa: CASSYGTGLGQENIQYF
d_gene: TRBD1; v_gene: TRBV10-3; abundance: NA; j_gene: TRBJ2-3; CDR3nt: TGTGCCATCAAGGGACAGTCCACAGATAAGCAGTATTTT; CDR3aa: CAIKGQSTDKQYF
d_gene: TRBD1; v_gene: TRBV6-5; abundance: many; j_gene: TRBJ1-2; CDR3nt: TGTGCCAGCAGTTTGGACAGGGGATATGGCTACACCTTC; CDR3aa: CASSLDRGYGYTF
d_gene: NA; v_gene: TRBV5-1; abundance: few; j_gene: TRBJ2-7; CDR3nt: TGCGCCAGCAGGAAGATGATTAGAGAGGGAGACTACGAGCAGTACTTC; CDR3aa: CASRKMIREGDYEQYF
d_gene: NA; v_gene: TRBV24-1; abundance: NA; j_gene: TRBJ2-3; CDR3nt: TGTGCCACCAGTGGGAGGGGAGCGGCTAGCACAGATACGCAGTATTTT; CDR3aa: CATSGRGAASTDTQYF
d_gene: TRBD2; v_gene: TRBV6-1; abundance: many; j_gene: TRBJ2-1; CDR3nt: TGTGCCAGCAGTATAAGACCGGGACTAGCGGCCAATGAGCAGTTCTTC; CDR3aa: CASSIRPGLAANEQFF
d_gene: TRBD1; v_gene: TRBV13; abundance: NA; j_gene: TRBJ1-2; CDR3nt: TGTGTCAGCAGCTCCAGGGGGACGGCAACCGGAGGCTACACCTTC; CDR3aa: CVSSSRGTATGGYTF
d_gene: TRBD1; v_gene: TRBV5-1; abundance: NA; j_gene: TRBJ1-5; CDR3nt: TGCGTCAGCAGCGAAGGGACAGGGAGCAATCAGCCCCAGCATTTT; CDR3aa: CVSSEGTGSNQPQHF
d_gene: NA; v_gene: TRBV6-1; abundance: many; j_gene: TRBJ1-1; CDR3nt: TGTGCCAGCAGTCCCAATAGGGGGAACACTGAAGCTTTCTTT; CDR3aa: CASSPNRGNTEAFF
d_gene: NA; v_gene: TRBV29-1; abundance: many; j_gene: TRBJ2-3; CDR3nt: TGCAGCGTGGGGACTACAGATACGCAGTATTTT; CDR3aa: CSVGTTDTQYF
d_gene: NA; v_gene: TRBV6-5; abundance: NA; j_gene: TRBJ2-2; CDR3nt: TGTGCCAGCAGCTCGCTGGGCCTCCCCCCCGACACCGGGGAGCTGTTTTTT; CDR3aa: CASSSLGLPPDTGELFF
d_gene: NA; v_gene: TRBV19; abundance: NA; j_gene: TRBJ1-2; CDR3nt: TGTGCCAGTAGTAGATTGCCGGGAGAGGGCTACACCTTC; CDR3aa: CASSRLPGEGYTF
d_gene: TRBD2; v_gene: TRBV6-5; abundance: many; j_gene: TRBJ2-7; CDR3nt: TGTGCCAGCAGTTACCTCTTAGCGGGAGGGATCCACGAGCAGTACTTC; CDR3aa: CASSYLLAGGIHEQYF
d_gene: TRBD2; v_gene: TRBV20-1; abundance: once; j_gene: TRBJ2-1; CDR3nt: TGCAGTGCTAGAGTGGCGGGAGGCGTGACTGGGCAGTTCTTC; CDR3aa: CSARVAGGVTGQFF
d_gene: NA; v_gene: TRBV4-3; abundance: many; j_gene: TRBJ2-3; CDR3nt: TGCGCCAGCAGCGCTAGCGGCACAGATACGCAGTATTTT; CDR3aa: CASSASGTDTQYF
d_gene: NA; v_gene: TRBV28; abundance: NA; j_gene: TRBJ2-7; CDR3nt: TGTGCCAGCGGTTTATCCCCGGTCCCCGAGCAGTACTTC; CDR3aa: CASGLSPVPEQYF
d_gene: NA; v_gene: TRBV29-1; abundance: NA; j_gene: TRBJ2-7; CDR3nt: TGCAGCGAACTGACAGGAGATAGGTCCTACGAGCAGTACTTC; CDR3aa: CSELTGDRSYEQYF
d_gene: TRBD1; v_gene: TRBV5-1; abundance: NA; j_gene: TRBJ2-1; CDR3nt: TGCGCCAGCAGCGTGACAGGGCCTGGCAATGAGCAGTTCTTC; CDR3aa: CASSVTGPGNEQFF
d_gene: NA; v_gene: TRBV11-3; abundance: NA; j_gene: TRBJ2-2; CDR3nt: TGTGCCAGCGGCTTAGACGGCCTAGAGGGCACAGGGGAGCTGTTTTTT; CDR3aa: CASGLDGLEGTGELFF
d_gene: NA; v_gene: TRBV21-1; abundance: NA; j_gene: TRBJ1-5; CDR3nt: TGTGCCAGCAGCTTGGTTCCGCATAGCAATCAGCCCCAGCATTTT; CDR3aa: CASSLVPHSNQPQHF
d_gene: NA; v_gene: TRBV6-5; abundance: NA; j_gene: TRBJ1-5; CDR3nt: TGTGCCAGCAGTCTCCTGGGGAGCAATCAGCCCCAGCATTTT; CDR3aa: CASSLLGSNQPQHF
d_gene: NA; v_gene: TRBV6-1; abundance: many; j_gene: TRBJ1-5; CDR3nt: TGTGCCAGCAGTGATCCCGGAGACAATCAGCCCCAGCATTTT; CDR3aa: CASSDPGDNQPQHF
d_gene: NA; v_gene: TRBV5-5; abundance: NA; j_gene: TRBJ1-5; CDR3nt: TGTGCCAGCAGCTTCACAGGTGTTTACAATCAGCCCCAGCATTTT; CDR3aa: CASSFTGVYNQPQHF
d_gene: NA; v_gene: TRBV5-4; abundance: NA; j_gene: TRBJ1-4; CDR3nt: TGTGCCGGCAGCTTGGTGGGGGAAGAAAAACTGTTTTTT; CDR3aa: CAGSLVGEEKLFF
d_gene: NA; v_gene: TRBV28; abundance: NA; j_gene: TRBJ2-2; CDR3nt: TGTGCCAGTTACAGGGAGAACACCGGGGAGCTGTTTTTT; CDR3aa: CASYRENTGELFF
d_gene: TRBD1; v_gene: TRBV5-1; abundance: NA; j_gene: TRBJ2-7; CDR3nt: TGCGCCCGCAGCTTGCTCGGGACAGCTTCCTACGAGCAGTACTTC; CDR3aa: CARSLLGTASYEQYF
d_gene: TRBD2; v_gene: TRBV29-1; abundance: NA; j_gene: TRBJ2-1; CDR3nt: TGCAGCGTCGCAGGGACTAGCGAGAACTACAATGAGCAGCTCTTC; CDR3aa: CSVAGTSENYNEQLF